The 2 T cell receptor beta chains below come from one sample, sequenced in a study of blood T cell repertoires in COVID-19. TCRdb keeps only in-frame clones here, not all; method: immunoSEQ multiplex PCR. The sample yields tens of thousands of clones, 89% seen once. Sequenced material: peripheral blood. The receptors were gathered from a woman aged 45-65 years with active COVID-19.

This CDR3 reads CASSRLTSGREYEQFF. In DNA, the CDR3 is TGCGCCAGCAGTCGGTTGACTAGCGGGAGAGAATATGAGCAGTTCTTC. The chain links TRBV10-2 to TRBJ2-1; 12 positions match TRBD2. Germline CDR1 and CDR2: WSHSY and SAAADI. The CDR3 is made up of 16 amino acids. Trimming removed 5 bases from V and 8 bases from J; junction bases left unmatched: 10.

The chain recombines TRBV5-5 with TRBJ2-6; TRBD1 matches 10 bases. Losses at the gene ends were 4 bases for V and 3 bases for J; bases not matched to a gene: 7. This CDR3 comprises 17 residues. Per germline, CDR1 SGHKS and CDR2 YYEKEE (reference sequence). The CDR3: CASSPDRGYNGANVLTF. DNA for the CDR3: TGTGCCAGCAGCCCGGACAGGGGGTACAATGGGGCCAACGTCCTGACTTTC.